One and the same sample provided the 8 T cell receptor beta chains below, sequenced in a study of Ad26.COV2.S vaccination and SARS-CoV-2 variants. Sample treatment: some 20 received Ad26.COV2.S at low or high dose, single or two shots; roughly five received placebo; per-sample allocation not given. Samples analyzed were those drawn on day 63 after the first vaccine or placebo injection. The assay was immunoSEQ multiplex PCR, and TCRdb's table has in-frame clones only and misses some. Among fewer than 300,000 clones listed, approximately 89% were seen once. The sequenced sample was peripheral blood, obtained in a trial of Ad26.COV2.S vaccine versus placebo. The receptor source for this set is a person aged 18-65 years who received the Ad26.COV2.S COVID-19 vaccine or a placebo.

V is TRBV5-1 and J is TRBJ2-3; D is unclear. This CDR3 region has 15 residues. Per the germline V gene, CDR1 is SGHRS and CDR2 is YFSETQ. Trimming left V 0 bases short and J 2 bases short, with 10 bases between. The CDR3 protein is CASSLVSDHTDTQYF. In DNA, the CDR3 is TGCGCCAGCAGCTTGGTCTCGGACCACACAGATACGCAGTATTTT. The entire variable domain, with the rest obtained from reference TRBV5-1 and TRBJ2-3, is as follows: KAGVTQTPRYLIKTRGQQVTLSCSPISGHRSVSWYQQTPGQGLQFLFEYFSETQRNKGNFPGRFSGRQFSNSRSEMNVSTLELGDSALYLCASSLVSDHTDTQYFGPGTRLTVL.

The chain carries TRBV10-3 and TRBJ2-1, with TRBD2 matching 10 bases. The CDR3 extends over 15 amino acids. Trimming at V came to 5 bases and at J to 2 bases, leaving 3 bases not matched to a gene. Germline CDR1 is ENHRY and CDR2 is SYGVKD. CDR3 protein: CAISLTSGAYNEQFF. The CDR3 DNA sequence: TGTGCCATCAGTTTAACTAGCGGGGCCTACAATGAGCAGTTCTTC.

The chain joins TRBV5-1 to TRBJ2-1, with 11 bases identical to TRBD1. CDR1 is SGHRS and CDR2 is YFSETQ in the germline V gene. The CDR3 consists of 15 residues. The trim removed 4 bases at V and 6 bases at J, leaving 6 bases unmatched. Here the CDR3 DNA reads TGCGCCAGCAGCAAGGGACAGGGGGATCCCAATGAGCAGTTCTTC. Its translation: CASSKGQGDPNEQFF.

The chain couples TRBV10-3 to TRBJ2-3; D is possibly TRBD2 (5 bases). Trimming took off 2 bases at V and 0 bases at J, with 18 bases between the two ends. The CDR3 contains 18 residues. The germline CDR1 and CDR2 sequences are ENHRY and SYGVKD. The CDR3, as DNA: TGTGCCATCAGTGAGGGCTCTTTAGCGCAGCCTAGCACAGATACGCAGTATTTT. Amino acids: CAISEGSLAQPSTDTQYF.

This clone was seen a single time. J is TRBJ2-6 and V is TRBV27; no firm D call. The CDR3 length is 13 residues. The V gene's germline CDR1 is MNHEY and CDR2 SMNVEV (reference sequence). V was clipped by 7 bases and J by 4 bases, with 8 bases between them. The CDR3 coding sequence is TGTGCCAGCAATTATACAGGGGCCAACGTCCTGACTTTC. This encodes CASNYTGANVLTF.

The count of this clone is one. The chain links TRBV30 to TRBJ2-3; tentative D call: TRBD1 (6 bases). The CDR3 has 15 residues. Deletions cut 0 bases from V and 0 bases from J, with 10 bases between. The germline CDR1 and CDR2 sequences are GTSNPN and SVGIG (reference sequence). CDR3 sequence (DNA): TGTGCCTGGAGTGTCTTGGACAGTAGCACAGATACGCAGTATTTT. As protein: CAWSVLDSSTDTQYF.

This chain uses TRBV30 with TRBJ2-2, with 12 bases aligning to TRBD2. Germline CDR1 GTSNPN, CDR2 SVGIG (reference sequence). Germline trimming cut 0 bases from V and 6 bases from J; bases unmatched to any gene: 2. This CDR3 has 15 amino acids. CDR3 amino acids: CAWSVASGRAGELFF. The DNA of the CDR3 is TGTGCCTGGAGTGTAGCTAGCGGGAGGGCCGGGGAGCTGTTTTTT. Full variable domain (missing parts from reference TRBV30 and TRBJ2-2): SQTIHQWPATLVQPVGSPLSLECTVEGTSNPNLYWYRQAAGRGLQLLFYSVGIGQISSEVPQNLSASRPQDRQFILSSKKLLLSDSGFYLCAWSVASGRAGELFFGEGSRLTVL.

This clone was seen just once. The chain couples TRBV7-2 to TRBJ1-2; D is unclear. CDR3 length equals 14 residues. Germline V gives CDR1 SGHTA, CDR2 FQGNSA. Trimming cost V 1 base and J 7 bases, with 13 bases left between them. The CDR3: CASSLGWSSGGYTF. CDR3 sequence (DNA): TGTGCCAGCAGCTTAGGGTGGAGCTCGGGTGGCTACACCTTC.